This entry lists 17 T cell receptor beta chains sequenced from one sample in a study of cytomegalovirus exposure and HLA in healthy donors. Clones were sequenced by immunoSEQ multiplex PCR, and TCRdb holds only the in-frame ones, with some missing. The sample has about 130,000 clones; approximately 82% are singletons. The sequencing input was PBMCs. The receptors here all came from a man younger than 40 in good health and CMV-seropositive.

This chain connects TRBV5-4 to TRBJ2-1; 13 bases are shared with TRBD2. With 6 bases clipped from V and 4 bases from J, the junction kept 1 base outside the gene matches. Germline loops: CDR1 SGHNT, CDR2 YYREEE (reference sequence). The CDR3 covers 14 residues. In DNA form, the CDR3 reads TGTGCCAGCAAACTAGCGGGGGGGTACAATGAGCAGTTCTTC. As protein: CASKLAGGYNEQFF.

The chain links TRBV5-4 to TRBJ2-1, with 8 nucleotides matching TRBD1. V was clipped by 0 bases and J by 1 base; unmatched bases: 0. From germline, CDR1 is SGHNT and CDR2 YYREEE (reference sequence). This CDR3 comprises 15 residues. This chain's CDR3 is CASSLGTGSYNEQFF. The CDR3 DNA follows: TGTGCCAGCAGCTTGGGGACAGGGTCCTACAATGAGCAGTTCTTC.

This clone appeared once. This rearrangement joins TRBV27 to TRBJ2-1, with 9 bases aligning to TRBD2. V lost 0 bases to trimming and J lost 9 bases; unmatched junction nucleotides: 3. Per germline, CDR1 MNHEY and CDR2 SMNVEV (reference sequence). The CDR3 spans 14 residues. CDR3 loop: CASSLSSGSGEQFF. CDR3 nucleotide sequence: TGTGCCAGCAGTTTATCTAGCGGGAGCGGTGAGCAGTTCTTC.

CDR3 sequence (DNA): TGCGCCAGCAGCTTGGTTGAGACAGGAGGAGAGCAGTTCTTC. Its protein product is CASSLVETGGEQFF. J is TRBJ2-1 and V is TRBV5-1, with a possible D match to TRBD1 (6 bases). CDR1 and CDR2 from the germline V gene are SGHRS and YFSETQ. This CDR3 comprises 14 residues. Trimming took 0 bases from V and 10 from J, leaving 14 bases between them.

The chain couples TRBV6-4 to TRBJ1-2, with no clear D. This CDR3 comprises 14 residues. V was pared by 6 bases and J by 2 bases, with 13 bases between. Germline V lookup: CDR1 MRHNA, CDR2 SNTAGT. CDR3 nucleotides: TGTGCCAGCAGGACCTTTGGGAGGAACTATGGCTACACCTTC. Translated, it gives CASRTFGRNYGYTF.

The chain uses TRBV9 and TRBJ2-5, with 13 nucleotides matching TRBD2. The CDR3 is 19 residues long. V gave up 0 bases and J gave up 2 bases; unmatched junction bases: 10. Germline-derived CDR1 and CDR2 are SGDLS and YYNGEE. The CDR3 nucleotides are TGTGCCAGCAGCGTAGACGGACTAGCGGGGGCATGGAAACAAGAGACCCAGTACTTC. It encodes CASSVDGLAGAWKQETQYF. The variable domain in full, with the rest retrieved from reference TRBV9 and TRBJ2-5, is DSGVTQTPKHLITATGQRVTLRCSPRSGDLSVYWYQQSLDQGLQFLIQYYNGEERAKGNILERFSAQQFPDLHSELNLSSLELGDSALYFCASSVDGLAGAWKQETQYFGPGTRLLVL.

This clone was found a few times. This chain links TRBV6-5 with TRBJ2-7; the match to TRBD2 covers 8 bases. Germline CDR1 is MNHEY and CDR2 is SVGAGI. J lost 4 bases, V lost 10 bases, and 6 bases had no gene match. The CDR3 contains 12 residues. The CDR3 DNA is TGTGCCACGACGGGCGGGAGGTACGAGCAGTACTTC. Amino acid sequence: CATTGGRYEQYF.

The chain is built from TRBV11-3 and TRBJ2-7; the D gene is possibly TRBD1 (6 bases). V shed 6 bases and J shed 2 bases, with 11 bases lying between them. The CDR3 covers 13 residues. Germline V gene lookup returns CDR1 SGHNT and CDR2 YENEEA. For the CDR3, the DNA is TGTGCCAGCAGTATGACAGGCACCTACGAGCAGTACTTC. Translating gives CASSMTGTYEQYF. Full variable domain (missing parts from reference TRBV11-3 and TRBJ2-7): EAGVVQSPRYKIIEKKQPVAFWCNPISGHNTLYWYLQNLGQGPELLIRYENEEAVDDSQLPKDRFSAERLKGVDSTLKIQPAELGDSAVYLCASSMTGTYEQYFGPGTRLTVT.

The gene calls are TRBV11-3 and TRBJ2-1; 14 nucleotides match TRBD2. Per germline, CDR1 SGHNT and CDR2 YENEEA. CDR3 length: 14 residues. Germline trimming cut 4 bases from V and 10 bases from J; bases unmatched to any gene: 3. CDR3 in amino acids: CASSSGLAGEEQFF. DNA for the CDR3: TGTGCCAGCAGCTCGGGACTAGCGGGAGAGGAGCAGTTCTTC.

The V call is TRBV7-9, the J call TRBJ2-7; a weak D match, TRBD2 (6 bases). V was shortened by 4 bases and J by 0 bases, with 16 bases between the two germline ends. The CDR3 loop spans 16 amino acids. The germline CDR1 and CDR2 sequences are SEHNR and FQNEAQ (reference sequence). The CDR3 loop is CASSSAASAISYEQYF. The CDR3 DNA is TGTGCCAGCAGCTCCGCGGCTAGCGCCATCTCCTACGAGCAGTACTTC.

The chain recombines TRBV11-3 with TRBJ2-3, with TRBD1 matching 9 bases. CDR3 length: 16 residues. CDR1 is SGHNT, CDR2 YENEEA, per germline. J lost 6 bases, V lost 1 base, and 8 bases had no gene match. For the CDR3, the DNA is TGTGCCAGCAGCTTAGGTGGGACAGGGTTTTCGGATACGCAGTATTTT. It translates to CASSLGGTGFSDTQYF.

The chain couples TRBV27 to TRBJ1-3; 7 bases match TRBD1. V gave up 6 bases and J gave up 3 bases; unmatched junction bases: 5. The CDR3 has 14 amino acids. Germline CDR1 MNHEY, CDR2 SMNVEV (reference sequence). CDR3 sequence: CASRLTGVGNTIYF. The CDR3 bases are TGTGCCAGCAGGTTAACAGGGGTTGGAAACACCATATATTTT.

The chain has TRBV5-1 and TRBJ1-5; tentative D call: TRBD1 (6 bases). Germline assignment: CDR1 SGHRS and CDR2 YFSETQ. The CDR3 length is 15 residues. The germline V and J ends were trimmed by 1 base and 3 bases, with 11 bases remaining between them. The CDR3 here is CASSLTGNVNQPQHF. CDR3 nucleotides: TGCGCCAGCAGCTTGACAGGGAATGTCAATCAGCCCCAGCATTTT.

This chain joins TRBV11-2 and TRBJ2-7, with 8 bases identical to TRBD1. Germline assignment: CDR1 SGHAT and CDR2 FQNNGV. The CDR3 is made up of 14 amino acids. V trimming: 5 bases; J trimming: 1 base; junction bases outside the gene matches: 4. CDR3 region: CASSPGQESYEQYF. The CDR3 DNA reads TGTGCCAGCAGCCCGGGACAGGAGTCCTACGAGCAGTACTTC.

The J gene is TRBJ1-2, the V gene TRBV5-1; TRBD1 is a possible D gene (5 bases). Trimming pared 0 bases from V and 2 bases from J, leaving 8 bases between. The length of the CDR3 is 14 residues. CDR1 is SGHRS, CDR2 YFSETQ, per germline. The DNA for the CDR3 is TGCGCCAGCAGCTTGGGGCAGGGCAACTATGGCTACACCTTC. This sequence encodes CASSLGQGNYGYTF.

The rearrangement uses TRBV5-1 and TRBJ1-2; 10 bases match TRBD1. Unmatched junction bases numbered 2, after V lost 0 bases and J lost 3 bases. Per the germline V gene, CDR1 is SGHRS and CDR2 is YFSETQ. CDR3 length: 15 amino acids. In DNA, the CDR3 is TGCGCCAGCAGCTTGGGGGGGACAGGGGACTATGGCTACACCTTC. Residues: CASSLGGTGDYGYTF.

V is TRBV7-3 and J is TRBJ2-7; TRBD2 agrees at 8 bases. V trimming: 5 bases; J trimming: 6 bases; junction bases outside the gene matches: 9. The CDR3 covers 14 residues. The germline V gene has CDR1 SGHTA and CDR2 FQGTGA. As DNA, the CDR3 is TGTGCCAGCAGCCTCACCCCGGGAGGGGCCGAGCAGTACTTC. Amino acid sequence: CASSLTPGGAEQYF.